Reported below is one T cell receptor (beta chain). The antigen it binds to is not known. No clone much larger than this one lies a single base away; base qualities are absent. PBMCs were separated by density centrifugation and stained for CD3, CD4 and CD8, after which CD4+ and CD8+ T cells were sorted on a FACSAria. Unaffected controls provided scalp biopsies and blood samples. The entry originates in a study of CD8+ T cells in alopecia areata (dated by TCRdb to 2017 to 2018). Study-level background: High-throughput TCRbeta sequencing was used to examine T cell clonal expansion in alopecia areata in both the C3H/HeJ mouse model and human patients. On the human side, TCRbeta sequencing was run on scalp tissue and on sorted CD4+ and CD8+ peripheral blood T cells from healthy controls and from alopecia areata patients with either patchy or totalis/universalis disease. TCRbeta CDR3 regions were amplified by immunoSEQ multiplex PCR with 35 Vbeta forward and 13 Jbeta reverse primers. Scalp clonality was compared among normal scalp (n=4), patchy alopecia areata scalp (n=8), and alopecia totalis/universalis scalp (n=8). RNA was obtained with the PAXgene miRNA kit for fixed scalp, the miRNeasy kit for PBMCs, and the RNeasy kit for mouse skin.

The method was the immunoSEQ multiplex PCR assay. RNA was extracted from all samples and reverse transcribed into cDNA as template for TCR sequencing. First-strand cDNA was synthesized with SuperScript III using a 2:1 mix of oligo-dT and random hexamers. A synthetic immune receptor repertoire was used to assess amplification bias, and residual bias was removed computationally. Per the source publication's procedure: Raw reads were preprocessed to remove errors, and CDR3 was defined according to IMGT conventions as the region from the conserved cysteine to phenylalanine. Clonality was computed by normalizing Shannon entropy by log2 of the number of productive unique TCRs and subtracting the result from 1. Scalp TCRbeta sequences were cross-referenced with sorted blood CD4 and CD8 repertoires so that the CD4 or CD8 identity of scalp clones could be inferred. Entries here come from immuneACCESS through TCRdb and include only in-frame sequences with V and J called. Some clones fail to appear in such tables; in the studies checked, an unresolved V gene covers under half of the shortfall, and the cause of the remainder is unknown. The V and J calls and the clone size are those of that table, but D and trimming were determined from the DNA. Across this sample there are 110,000 to 150,000 clones, with 62% seen only once. The ten largest clones capture 30% to 45% of the sample.

Study-wide conclusions, independent of this receptor: Resident alphabeta T cells in normal human skin are also sequenced, complicating scalp TCR repertoire analysis, unlike mouse skin dominated by gammadelta T cells. Compared with mice, TCR sequences shared between patients were less clear, possibly partly because of HLA diversity across the patient population. Lesional scalp, especially in alopecia totalis/universalis, showed higher clonality and more expanded CD8+ clones than normal scalp, suggesting antigenic drive.

Cut back by 7 bases and 7 bases, the V and J ends lie 22 bases apart. CDR1 and CDR2, looked up from the germline V gene (reference sequence), are SEHNR and FQNEAQ. Measured from the cysteine to the phenylalanine, the CDR3 is 15 residues long. The DNA shown is the 45-base CDR3, in frame from base 1. This receptor was identified in a human donor in good health. Sequencing used CD8+ T cells sorted from blood. This sequence uses TRBV7-9 and TRBJ1-1; tentative D gene TRBD1, with 5 bases matching. The DNA sequence is given as TGTGCCAGCACCCGTCCCGGGACCCCGAGTGATGAAGCTTTCTTT. This codes for CASTRPGTPSDEAFF.